This TCR beta chain was found in a study of cytomegalovirus exposure and HLA in healthy donors. Donors had nominal health at sampling but likely had unrecorded immune exposures. V lost 4 bases and J lost 4; bases outside the gene matches: 6. Germline V lookup: CDR1 SGHRS, CDR2 YFSETQ. CDR3 length equals 16 residues. It was with 60 Vbeta and 13 Jbeta primers that the PCR ran. The repertoire was sequenced with immunoSEQ multiplex PCR; TCRdb's copy has only in-frame clones and lacks some. The table shows 190,000 or so clones, with more than 80% occurring only once. Regarding the study as a whole: A list of roughly 180 TCR beta chains associated with cytomegalovirus was given. Most TCR sequences were seen very rarely across donors, but some public TCRs occurred in many.

This clone occurred once. Its antigen is still unknown. J is TRBJ1-4 and V is TRBV5-1; 11 nucleotides line up with TRBD1. Sequencing used PBMCs. The sequence came from a boy aged 5 to 17 in good health and CMV-seronegative. CDR3 protein: CASSRGQGASNEKLFF. The CDR3 DNA sequence: TGCGCCAGCAGCAGAGGACAGGGGGCGAGTAATGAAAAACTGTTTTTT.